The clone carrying this TCR beta chain was counted a single time. These data belong to a study of OX40 agonist ivuxolimab in advanced cancers. V dropped 5 bases and J dropped 0 bases, with 16 bases sitting between them. This CDR3 contains 16 residues. CDR1 SEHNR and CDR2 FQNEAQ come from the germline V gene (reference sequence). Method: immunoSEQ multiplex PCR; TCRdb's copy keeps in-frame clones and lacks some. The sample has about 15,000 clones, 80% to 90% seen once. This sequence originates from an adult with an advanced solid tumor such as melanoma, head and neck, liver or kidney cancer. The chain couples TRBV7-9 to TRBJ1-2, with D uncertain. This specimen consisted of CD4+ or CD8+ T cells sorted from blood, obtained in a trial of the OX40 agonist ivuxolimab. The CDR3 reads CASSPQTRPTNYGYTF. As DNA, the CDR3 is TGTGCCAGCAGCCCTCAAACCCGACCGACTAACTATGGCTACACCTTC.